This entry concerns a single TCR beta chain. Using immunoSEQ multiplex PCR, the repertoire was profiled, and TCRdb retains in-frame clones only, with some absent. The profile shows approximately 280,000 clones, about 91% of them singletons. The data were obtained in a study of blood T cell repertoires in COVID-19. The TCR originated in a woman in her sixties or seventies with acute or convalescent COVID-19. Sequencing was done on a sample of peripheral blood.

CDR3 region: CAGRTAAYEQYF. The CDR3 bases are TGTGCCGGTCGGACAGCAGCCTACGAGCAGTACTTC. This chain uses TRBV2 with TRBJ2-7; D may be TRBD1 (6 bases). The V end lost 11 bases, the J end lost 2 bases, and 13 bases lay between the germline ends. Per the germline V gene, CDR1 is SNHLY and CDR2 is FYNNEI. The CDR3 sequence is 12 residues long.